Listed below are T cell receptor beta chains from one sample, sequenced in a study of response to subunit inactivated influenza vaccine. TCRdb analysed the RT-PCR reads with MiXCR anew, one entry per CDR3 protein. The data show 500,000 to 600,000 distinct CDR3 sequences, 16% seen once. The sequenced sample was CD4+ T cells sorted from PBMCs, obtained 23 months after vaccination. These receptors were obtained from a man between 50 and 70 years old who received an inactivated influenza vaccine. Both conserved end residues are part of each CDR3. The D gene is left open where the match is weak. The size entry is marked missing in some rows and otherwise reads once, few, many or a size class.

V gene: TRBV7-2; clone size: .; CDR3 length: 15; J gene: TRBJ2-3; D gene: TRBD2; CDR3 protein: CASSLDRGGTDTQYF; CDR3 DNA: TGTGCCAGCAGCTTAGATCGGGGGGGCACAGATACGCAGTATTTT
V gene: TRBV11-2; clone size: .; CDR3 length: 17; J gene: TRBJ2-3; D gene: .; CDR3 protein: CASSLLSLREKEDTQYF; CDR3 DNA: TGTGCCAGCAGCTTACTAAGTCTACGGGAGAAGGAAGATACGCAGTATTTT
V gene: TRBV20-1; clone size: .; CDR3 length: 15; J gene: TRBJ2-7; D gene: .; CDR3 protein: CSARDNPRPTYEQYF; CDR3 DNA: TGCAGTGCTAGAGATAATCCTCGGCCCACGTACGAGCAGTACTTC
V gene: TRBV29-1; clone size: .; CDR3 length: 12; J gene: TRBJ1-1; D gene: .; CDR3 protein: CSAKGGADEAFF; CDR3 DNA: TGCAGCGCAAAAGGTGGGGCAGACGAAGCTTTCTTT
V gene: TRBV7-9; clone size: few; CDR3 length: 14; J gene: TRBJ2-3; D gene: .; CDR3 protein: CASSLEPTRYTQYF; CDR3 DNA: TGTGCCAGCAGCTTAGAGCCCACTAGGTACACGCAGTATTTT
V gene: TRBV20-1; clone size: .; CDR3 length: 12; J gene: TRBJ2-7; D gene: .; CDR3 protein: CSARRLAYEQYF; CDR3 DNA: TGCAGTGCTAGACGACTAGCCTACGAGCAGTACTTC
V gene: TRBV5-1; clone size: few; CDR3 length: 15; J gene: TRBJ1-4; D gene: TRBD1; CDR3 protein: CASSFFQGDNEKLFF; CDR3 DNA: TGCGCCAGCAGTTTTTTTCAGGGGGATAATGAAAAACTGTTTTTT
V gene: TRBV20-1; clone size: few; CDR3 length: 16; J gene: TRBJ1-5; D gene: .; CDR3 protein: CSARVLRDWFNQPQHF; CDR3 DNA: TGCAGTGCTAGAGTCTTGCGGGATTGGTTCAATCAGCCCCAGCATTTT
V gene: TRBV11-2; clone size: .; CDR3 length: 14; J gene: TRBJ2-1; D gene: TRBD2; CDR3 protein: CASRKRDSYNEQFF; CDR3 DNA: TGTGCCAGCAGGAAGCGGGACTCCTACAATGAGCAGTTCTTC
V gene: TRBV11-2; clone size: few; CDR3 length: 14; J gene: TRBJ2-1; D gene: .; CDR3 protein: CASSLAPGSGEQFF; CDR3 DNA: TGTGCCAGCAGCTTAGCACCAGGGTCGGGTGAGCAGTTCTTC
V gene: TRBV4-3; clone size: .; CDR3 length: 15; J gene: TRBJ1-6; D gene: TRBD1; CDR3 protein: CASSQRTGGDSPLHF; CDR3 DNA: TGCGCCAGCAGCCAGAGGACAGGGGGCGATTCACCCCTCCACTTT
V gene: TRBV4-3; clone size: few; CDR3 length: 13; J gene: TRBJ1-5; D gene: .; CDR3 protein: CASSQDLPGPQHF; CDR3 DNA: TGCGCCAGCAGCCAAGATCTCCCCGGGCCCCAGCATTTT
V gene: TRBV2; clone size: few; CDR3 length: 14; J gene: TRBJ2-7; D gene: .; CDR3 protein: CASSDLGGPYEQYF; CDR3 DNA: TGTGCCAGCAGTGACCTGGGGGGGCCCTACGAGCAGTACTTC
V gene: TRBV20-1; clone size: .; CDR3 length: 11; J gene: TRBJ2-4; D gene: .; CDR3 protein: CSADRGTIQYF; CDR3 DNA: TGCAGTGCTGACCGAGGTACCATTCAGTACTTC
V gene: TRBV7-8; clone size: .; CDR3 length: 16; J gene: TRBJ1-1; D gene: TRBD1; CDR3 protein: CASSLGGTGGSTEAFF; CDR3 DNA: TGTGCCAGCAGCTTAGGAGGGACAGGAGGGAGCACTGAAGCTTTCTTT
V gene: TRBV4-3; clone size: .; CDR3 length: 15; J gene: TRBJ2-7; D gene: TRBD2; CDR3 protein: CASSQVLAGPYEQYF; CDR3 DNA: TGCGCCAGCAGCCAAGTCCTAGCGGGCCCCTACGAGCAGTACTTC
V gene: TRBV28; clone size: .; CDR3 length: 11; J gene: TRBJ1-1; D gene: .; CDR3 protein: CASSLYREAFF; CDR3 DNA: TGTGCCAGCAGTTTATATCGTGAAGCTTTCTTT
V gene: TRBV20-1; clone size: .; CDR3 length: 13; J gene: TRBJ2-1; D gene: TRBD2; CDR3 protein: CSALAGVHNEQFF; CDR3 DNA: TGCAGTGCGCTAGCGGGAGTACACAATGAGCAGTTCTTC
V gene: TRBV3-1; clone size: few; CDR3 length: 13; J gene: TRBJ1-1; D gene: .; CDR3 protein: CASSQVAGTEAFF; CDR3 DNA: TGTGCCAGCAGCCAAGTGGCGGGCACTGAAGCTTTCTTT
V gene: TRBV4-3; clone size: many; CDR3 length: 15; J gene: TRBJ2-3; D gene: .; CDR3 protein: CASSQDISGTDTQYF; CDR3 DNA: TGCGCCAGCAGCCAAGATATATCGGGGACAGATACGCAGTATTTT
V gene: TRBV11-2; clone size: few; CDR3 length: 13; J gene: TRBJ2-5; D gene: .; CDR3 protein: CASSFTGSETQYF; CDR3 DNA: TGTGCCAGCAGCTTTACAGGGTCGGAGACCCAGTACTTC
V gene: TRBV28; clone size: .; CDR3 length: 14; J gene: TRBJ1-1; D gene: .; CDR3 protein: CASSERGFFSGAFF; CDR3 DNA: TGTGCCAGCAGCGAAAGAGGGTTTTTTAGTGGAGCTTTCTTT
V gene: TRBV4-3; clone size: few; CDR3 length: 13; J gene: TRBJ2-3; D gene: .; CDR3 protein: CASSQEIESHEYF; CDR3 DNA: TGCGCCAGCAGCCAAGAGATCGAGTCGCACGAGTATTTT
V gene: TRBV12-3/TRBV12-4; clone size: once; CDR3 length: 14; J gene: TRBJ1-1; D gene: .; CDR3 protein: CASRLQGIIPEAFF; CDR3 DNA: TGTGCCAGCAGACTACAGGGTATTATCCCTGAAGCTTTCTTT
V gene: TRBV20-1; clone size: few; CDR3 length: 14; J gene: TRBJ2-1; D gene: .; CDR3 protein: CSAERLRGDNEQFF; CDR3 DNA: TGCAGTGCAGAACGGCTACGGGGTGACAATGAGCAGTTCTTC
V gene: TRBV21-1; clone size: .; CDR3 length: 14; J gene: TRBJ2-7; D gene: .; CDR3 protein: CASSKREKVYEQYF; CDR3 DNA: TGTGCCAGCAGCAAAAGAGAAAAGGTTTACGAGCAGTACTTC
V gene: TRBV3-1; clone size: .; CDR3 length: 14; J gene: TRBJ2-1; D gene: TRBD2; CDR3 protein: CASRQAGIDNEQFF; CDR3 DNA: TGTGCCAGCAGACAAGCGGGAATCGACAATGAGCAGTTCTTC
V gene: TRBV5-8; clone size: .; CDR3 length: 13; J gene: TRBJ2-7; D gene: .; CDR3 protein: CASSTTGTGEQYF; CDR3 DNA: TGTGCCAGCAGCACCACAGGGACTGGCGAGCAGTACTTC
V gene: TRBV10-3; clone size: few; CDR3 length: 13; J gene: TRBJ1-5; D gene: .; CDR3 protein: CAIRDGEYQPQHF; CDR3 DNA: TGTGCCATCAGAGATGGGGAGTATCAGCCCCAGCATTTT
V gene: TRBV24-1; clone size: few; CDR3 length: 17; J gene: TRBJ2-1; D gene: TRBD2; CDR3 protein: CATGGRGTSGNYNEQFF; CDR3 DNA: TGTGCCACTGGGGGACGAGGGACTAGCGGGAACTACAATGAGCAGTTCTTC
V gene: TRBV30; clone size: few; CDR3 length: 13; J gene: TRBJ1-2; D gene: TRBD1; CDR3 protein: CAWSRQGALGYTF; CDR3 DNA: TGTGCCTGGAGCCGACAGGGGGCTTTGGGCTACACCTTC
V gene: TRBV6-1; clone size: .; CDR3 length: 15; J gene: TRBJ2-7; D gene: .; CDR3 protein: CASSEGIGGPYEQYF; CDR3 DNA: TGTGCCAGCAGTGAAGGGATTGGGGGCCCGTACGAGCAGTACTTC
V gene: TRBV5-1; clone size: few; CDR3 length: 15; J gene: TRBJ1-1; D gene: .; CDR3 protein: CASTSTGGLGTEAFF; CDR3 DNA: TGCGCCAGCACCTCGACAGGAGGTTTGGGCACTGAAGCTTTCTTT
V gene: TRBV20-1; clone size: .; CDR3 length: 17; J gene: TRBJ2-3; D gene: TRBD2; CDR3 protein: CSAAGLAGRGGTDTQYF; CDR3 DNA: TGCAGTGCTGCTGGACTAGCGGGAAGAGGGGGCACAGATACGCAGTATTTT
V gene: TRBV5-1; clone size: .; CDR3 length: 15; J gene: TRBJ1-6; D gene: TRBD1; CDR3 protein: CASSVGQGVFSPLHF; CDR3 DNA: TGCGCCAGCAGCGTGGGACAGGGGGTTTTTTCACCCCTCCACTTT
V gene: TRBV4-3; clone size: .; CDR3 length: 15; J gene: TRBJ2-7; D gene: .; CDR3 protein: CASSQRVEGNYEQYF; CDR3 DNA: TGCGCCAGCAGCCAAAGGGTGGAGGGGAACTACGAGCAGTACTTC
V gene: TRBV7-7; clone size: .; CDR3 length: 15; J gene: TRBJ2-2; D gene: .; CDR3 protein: CASSPRDAPSGELFF; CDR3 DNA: TGTGCTAGCAGCCCCCGGGACGCCCCGTCCGGGGAGCTGTTTTTT
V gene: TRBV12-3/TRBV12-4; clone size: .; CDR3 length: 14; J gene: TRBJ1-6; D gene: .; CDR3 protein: CASSSRARNSPLHF; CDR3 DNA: TGTGCGAGCAGTTCCCGGGCTCGAAATTCACCCCTCCACTTT
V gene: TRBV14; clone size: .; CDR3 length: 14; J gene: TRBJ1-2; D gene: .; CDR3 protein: CASSPRWVRDGYTF; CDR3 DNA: TGTGCCAGCAGCCCTCGCTGGGTGCGAGATGGCTACACCTTC
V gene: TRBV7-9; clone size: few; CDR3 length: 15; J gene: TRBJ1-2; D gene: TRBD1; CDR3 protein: CASSFGTGGNYGYTF; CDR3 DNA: TGTGCCAGCAGCTTCGGGACAGGGGGTAACTATGGCTACACCTTC
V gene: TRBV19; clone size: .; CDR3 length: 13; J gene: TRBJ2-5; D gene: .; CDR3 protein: CASSIGPRETQYF; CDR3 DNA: TGTGCCAGTAGTATCGGTCCTCGGGAGACCCAGTACTTC